This TCR beta chain was found in a study of blood T cell repertoires in COVID-19. Study summary: PBMCs, B-cell-depleted T cells, or T cells were the source of the cDNA or gDNA that made up the material.

The V gene lost 1 base and the J gene lost 1 base, with 14 bases spanning the gap. CDR1 is LGHDT, CDR2 YNNKEL, per germline (reference sequence). CDR3 length: 18 residues. In the authors' workflow: Amplification with reference gene primers provided the estimates of nucleated cell counts. The method was immunoSEQ multiplex PCR; TCRdb's version includes in-frame clones alone and lacks a portion of them. That table furnishes V, J and clone size, whereas the DNA furnished D and trimming. The sample lists roughly 200,000 clones; 88% were seen once. J is TRBJ2-6 and V is TRBV3-1 (or the pseudogene TRBV3-2); D call uncertain. This TCR came from a man between 18 and 35 years old with active or convalescent COVID-19. The sequenced sample was peripheral blood. The CDR3 protein is CASSQAELRLSGANVLTF. CDR3 DNA: TGTGCCAGCAGCCAAGCCGAACTGCGGTTGTCTGGGGCCAACGTCCTGACTTTC.